Below, one T cell receptor beta chain is given with its context. These data come from a study of blood T cell repertoires in COVID-19. What the recovered Cohort 3 donors had was two negative PCRs, clearance, or symptom resolution. This CDR3 contains 15 residues. The V gene's germline CDR1 is SGHRS and CDR2 YFSETQ. Trimming left V 0 bases short and J 2 bases short, with 10 bases between. Assay used: immunoSEQ multiplex PCR; TCRdb lists only in-frame clones, some missing. The sample shows a few hundred thousand clones, approximately 90% of them seen only once. This sequence originates from a man aged 25 to 40 who had recovered from COVID-19. The chain employs TRBV5-1 and TRBJ2-3; TRBD2 might be the D (5 bases). The sample comprised PBMCs or T cells enriched from blood (not recorded which). The CDR3 bases are TGCGCCAGCAGCTTGGGCCTAGCCTACACAGATACGCAGTATTTT. Translating it yields CASSLGLAYTDTQYF.